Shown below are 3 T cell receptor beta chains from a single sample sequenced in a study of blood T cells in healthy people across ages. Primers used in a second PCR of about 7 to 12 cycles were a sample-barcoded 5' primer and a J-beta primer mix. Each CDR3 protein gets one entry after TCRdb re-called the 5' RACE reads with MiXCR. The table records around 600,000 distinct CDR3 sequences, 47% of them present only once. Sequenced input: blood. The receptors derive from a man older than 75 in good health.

The CDR3 protein is CASSLGGIGQPQHF. Written as DNA, the CDR3 is TGTGCCAGCAGCTTAGGAGGGATTGGTCAGCCCCAGCATTTT. The genes are TRBV7-2 and TRBJ1-5; the D is unclear. Deletions cut 1 base from V and 6 bases from J, with 10 bases between. Germline loops: CDR1 SGHTA, CDR2 FQGNSA. This CDR3 is built from 14 residues.

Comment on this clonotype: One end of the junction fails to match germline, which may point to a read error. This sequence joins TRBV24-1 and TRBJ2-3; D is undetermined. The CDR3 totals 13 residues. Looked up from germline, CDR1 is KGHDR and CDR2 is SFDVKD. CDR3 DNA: TGTGCCACCAGTGACCTAACCACAGATACGGAGTATTTT. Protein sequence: CATSDLTTDTEYF.

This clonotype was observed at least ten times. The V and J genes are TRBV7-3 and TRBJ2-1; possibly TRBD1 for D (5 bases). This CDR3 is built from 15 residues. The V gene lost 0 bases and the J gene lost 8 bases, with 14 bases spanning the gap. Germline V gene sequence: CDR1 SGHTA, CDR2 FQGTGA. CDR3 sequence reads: CASSLTSAGYYEQFF. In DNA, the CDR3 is TGTGCCAGCAGCTTAACATCCGCAGGGTATTATGAGCAGTTCTTC.